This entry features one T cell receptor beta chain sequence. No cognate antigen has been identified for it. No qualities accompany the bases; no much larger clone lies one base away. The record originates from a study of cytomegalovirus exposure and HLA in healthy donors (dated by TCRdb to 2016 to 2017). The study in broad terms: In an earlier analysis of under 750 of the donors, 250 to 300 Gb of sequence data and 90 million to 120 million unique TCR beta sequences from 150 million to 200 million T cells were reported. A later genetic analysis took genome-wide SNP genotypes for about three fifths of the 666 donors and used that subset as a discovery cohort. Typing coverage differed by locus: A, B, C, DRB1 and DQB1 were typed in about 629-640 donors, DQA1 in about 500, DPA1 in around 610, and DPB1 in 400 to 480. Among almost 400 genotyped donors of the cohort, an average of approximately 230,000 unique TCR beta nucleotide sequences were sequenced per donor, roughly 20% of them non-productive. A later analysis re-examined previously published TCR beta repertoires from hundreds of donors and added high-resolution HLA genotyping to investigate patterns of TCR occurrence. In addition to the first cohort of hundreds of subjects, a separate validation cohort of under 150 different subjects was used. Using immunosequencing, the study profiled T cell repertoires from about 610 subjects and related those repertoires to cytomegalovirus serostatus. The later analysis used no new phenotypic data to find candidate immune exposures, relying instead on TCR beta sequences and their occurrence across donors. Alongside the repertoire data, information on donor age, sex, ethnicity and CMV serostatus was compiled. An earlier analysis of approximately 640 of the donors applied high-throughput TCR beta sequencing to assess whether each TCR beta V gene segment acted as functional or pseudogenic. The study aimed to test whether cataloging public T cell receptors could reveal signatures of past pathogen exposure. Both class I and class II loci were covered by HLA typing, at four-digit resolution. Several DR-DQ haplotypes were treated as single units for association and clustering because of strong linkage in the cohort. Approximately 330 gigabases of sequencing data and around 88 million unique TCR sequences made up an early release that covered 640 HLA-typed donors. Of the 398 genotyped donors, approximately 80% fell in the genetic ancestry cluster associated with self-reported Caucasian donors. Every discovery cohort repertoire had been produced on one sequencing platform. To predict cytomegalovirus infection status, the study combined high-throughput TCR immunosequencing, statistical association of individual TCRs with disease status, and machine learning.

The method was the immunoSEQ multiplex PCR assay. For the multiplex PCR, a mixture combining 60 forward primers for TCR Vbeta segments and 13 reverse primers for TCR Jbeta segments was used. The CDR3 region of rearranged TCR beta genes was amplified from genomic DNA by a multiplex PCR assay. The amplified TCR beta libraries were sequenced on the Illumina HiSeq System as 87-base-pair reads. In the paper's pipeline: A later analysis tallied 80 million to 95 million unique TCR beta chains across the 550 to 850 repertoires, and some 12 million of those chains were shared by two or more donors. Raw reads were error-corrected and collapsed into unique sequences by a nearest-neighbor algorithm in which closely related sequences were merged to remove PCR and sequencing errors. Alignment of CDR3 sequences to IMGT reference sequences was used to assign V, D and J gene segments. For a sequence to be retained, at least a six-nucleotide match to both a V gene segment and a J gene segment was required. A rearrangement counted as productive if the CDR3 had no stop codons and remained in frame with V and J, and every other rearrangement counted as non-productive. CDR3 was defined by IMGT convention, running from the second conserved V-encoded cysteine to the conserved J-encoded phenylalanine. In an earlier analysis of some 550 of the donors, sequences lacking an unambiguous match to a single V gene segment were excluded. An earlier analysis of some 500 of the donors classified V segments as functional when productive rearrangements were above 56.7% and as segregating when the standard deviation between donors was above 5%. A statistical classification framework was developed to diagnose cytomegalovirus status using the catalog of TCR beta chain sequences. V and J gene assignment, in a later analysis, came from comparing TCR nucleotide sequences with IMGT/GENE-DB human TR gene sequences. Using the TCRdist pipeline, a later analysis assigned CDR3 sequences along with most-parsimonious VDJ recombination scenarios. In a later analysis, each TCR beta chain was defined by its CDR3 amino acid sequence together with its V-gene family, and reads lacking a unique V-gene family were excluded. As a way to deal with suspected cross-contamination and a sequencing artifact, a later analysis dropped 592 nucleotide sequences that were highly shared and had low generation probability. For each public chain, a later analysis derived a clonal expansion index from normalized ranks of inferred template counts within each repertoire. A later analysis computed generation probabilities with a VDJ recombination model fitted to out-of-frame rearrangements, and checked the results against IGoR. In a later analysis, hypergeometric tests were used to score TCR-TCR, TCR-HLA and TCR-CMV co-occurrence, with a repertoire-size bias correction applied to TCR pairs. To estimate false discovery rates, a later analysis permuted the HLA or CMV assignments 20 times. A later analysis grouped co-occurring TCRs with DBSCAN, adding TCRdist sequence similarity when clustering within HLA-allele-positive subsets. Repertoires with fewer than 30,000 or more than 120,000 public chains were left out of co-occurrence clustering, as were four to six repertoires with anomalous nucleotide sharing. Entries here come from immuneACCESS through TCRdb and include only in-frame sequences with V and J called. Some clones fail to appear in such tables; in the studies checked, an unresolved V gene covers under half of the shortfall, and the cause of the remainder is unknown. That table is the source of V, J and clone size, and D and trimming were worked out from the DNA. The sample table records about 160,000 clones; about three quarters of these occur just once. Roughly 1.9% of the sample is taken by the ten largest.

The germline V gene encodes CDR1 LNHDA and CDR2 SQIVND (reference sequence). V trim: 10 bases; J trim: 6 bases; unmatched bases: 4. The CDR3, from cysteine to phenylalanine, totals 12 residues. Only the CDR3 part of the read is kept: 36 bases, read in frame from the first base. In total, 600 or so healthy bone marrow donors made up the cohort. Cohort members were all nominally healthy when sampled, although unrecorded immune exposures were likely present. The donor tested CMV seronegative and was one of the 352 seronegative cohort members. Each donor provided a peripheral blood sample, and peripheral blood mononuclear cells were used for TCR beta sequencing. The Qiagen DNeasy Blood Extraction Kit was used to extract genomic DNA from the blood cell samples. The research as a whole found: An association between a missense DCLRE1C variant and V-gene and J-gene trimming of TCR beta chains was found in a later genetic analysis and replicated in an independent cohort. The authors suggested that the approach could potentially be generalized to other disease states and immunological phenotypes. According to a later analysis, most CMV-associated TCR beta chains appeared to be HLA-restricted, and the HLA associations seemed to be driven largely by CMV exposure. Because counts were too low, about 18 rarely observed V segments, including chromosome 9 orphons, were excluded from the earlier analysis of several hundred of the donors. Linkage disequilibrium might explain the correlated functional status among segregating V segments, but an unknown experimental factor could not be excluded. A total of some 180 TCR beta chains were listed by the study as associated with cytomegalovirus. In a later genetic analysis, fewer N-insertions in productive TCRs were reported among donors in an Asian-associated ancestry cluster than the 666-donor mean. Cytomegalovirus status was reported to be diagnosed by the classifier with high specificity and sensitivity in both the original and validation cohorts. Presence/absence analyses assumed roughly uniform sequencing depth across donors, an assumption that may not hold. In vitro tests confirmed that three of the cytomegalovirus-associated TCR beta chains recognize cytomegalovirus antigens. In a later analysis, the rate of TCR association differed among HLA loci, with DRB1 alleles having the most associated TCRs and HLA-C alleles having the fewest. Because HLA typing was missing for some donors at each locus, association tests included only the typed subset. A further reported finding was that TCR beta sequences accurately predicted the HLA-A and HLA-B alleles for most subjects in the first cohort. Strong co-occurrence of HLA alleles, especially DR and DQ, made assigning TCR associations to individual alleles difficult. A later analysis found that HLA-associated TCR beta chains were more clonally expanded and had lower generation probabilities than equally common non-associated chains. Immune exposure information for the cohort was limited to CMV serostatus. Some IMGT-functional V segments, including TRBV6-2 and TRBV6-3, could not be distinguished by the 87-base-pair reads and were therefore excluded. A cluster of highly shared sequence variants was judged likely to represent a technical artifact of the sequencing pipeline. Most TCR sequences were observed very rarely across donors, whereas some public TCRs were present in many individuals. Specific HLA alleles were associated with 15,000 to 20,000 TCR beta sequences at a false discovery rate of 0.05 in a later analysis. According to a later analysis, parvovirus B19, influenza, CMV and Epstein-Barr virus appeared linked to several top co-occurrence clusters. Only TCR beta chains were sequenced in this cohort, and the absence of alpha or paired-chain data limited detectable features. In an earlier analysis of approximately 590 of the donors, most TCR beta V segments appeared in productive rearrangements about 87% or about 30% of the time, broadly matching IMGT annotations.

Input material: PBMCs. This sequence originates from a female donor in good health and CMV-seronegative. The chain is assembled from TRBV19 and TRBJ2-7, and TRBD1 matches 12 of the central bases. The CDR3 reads CATGDRGREQYF. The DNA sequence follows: TGTGCCACCGGGGACAGGGGGCGCGAGCAGTACTTC.